These 29 T cell receptor beta chains share one sample of origin, sequenced in a study of regulatory T cells in long-lasting Graves disease. Time point specified: persistent/refractory GD, antithyroid drugs over 5 years with positive TRAb. Generation of the TCR library employed RNA extracted from PBMCs. Combining iRepertoire HTBI primers with Arm-PCR of CDR3 regions, the authors built TCR beta libraries. TCRdb recomputed calls from the multiplex PCR reads with MiXCR, one row per CDR3 protein. Counted here are 360,000 or so distinct CDR3 sequences, approximately 23% occurring once; the ten biggest clones make up 25% to 30%. Sequencing used peripheral blood mononuclear cells (PBMCs), obtained when the disease was refractory, from a patient treated with antithyroid drugs. These receptors originate from a woman aged 40-49 years with Graves disease.

The chain joins TRBV15 to TRBJ2-7; no clear D. Germline CDR1 is LNHNV and CDR2 is YYDKDF (reference sequence). The CDR3 extends over 13 amino acids. Trimming stripped 6 bases from V and 2 bases from J, with 11 bases between. CDR3 loop: CATSTMDAYEQYF. The CDR3 nucleotides are TGTGCCACCAGTACAATGGACGCCTACGAGCAGTACTTC.

This clonotype was counted between two and nine times. This chain joins TRBV5-1 and TRBJ2-5; a weak D match, TRBD2 (5 bases). The V end was cut by 0 bases, the J end by 3 bases, with 9 bases between. The CDR3 has 14 residues. Germline-derived CDR1 and CDR2 are SGHRS and YFSETQ. This CDR3 reads CASSLAVGEETQYF. CDR3 coding DNA: TGCGCCAGCAGCTTGGCCGTCGGGGAAGAGACCCAGTACTTC.

Many counts were recorded for this clonotype. J is TRBJ2-7 and V is TRBV28; TRBD2 is a possible D gene (6 bases). V was trimmed by 7 bases and J by 5 bases, leaving 24 bases between them. There are 16 residues in the CDR3. From germline, CDR1 is MDHEN and CDR2 SYDVKM. The CDR3 sequence is CASTPSAGGSRDEQYF. DNA for the CDR3: TGTGCCAGCACTCCCTCCGCAGGAGGGAGCCGCGACGAGCAGTACTTC. Using reference TRBV28 and TRBJ2-7 for the parts outside the CDR3, the full variable domain is DVKVTQSSRYLVKRTGEKVFLECVQDMDHENMFWYRQDPGLGLRLIYFSYDVKMKEKGDIPEGYSVSREKKERFSLILESASTNQTSMYLCASTPSAGGSRDEQYFGPGTRLTVT.

This chain connects TRBV7-9 to TRBJ1-3; D is perhaps TRBD1 (5 bases). From germline, CDR1 is SEHNR and CDR2 FQNEAQ (reference sequence). The length of the CDR3 is 16 residues. V lost 3 bases, J lost 0 bases, and 12 bases lay in between. The CDR3 bases are TGTGCCAGCAGCTTCAGGGACCCAGACTCTGGAAACACCATATATTTT. This gives the protein CASSFRDPDSGNTIYF.

The chain is built from TRBV5-1 and TRBJ2-1; 7 bases agree with TRBD2. CDR1 is SGHRS, CDR2 YFSETQ, per germline. After removal of 5 bases from V and 5 bases from J, the junction contained 13 bases not matched to a gene. There are 16 residues in the CDR3. CDR3 bases: TGCGCCAGCAGAATCCCATACGGGAGGAACCACAATGAGCAGTTCTTC. It yields the protein CASRIPYGRNHNEQFF.

This clonotype appeared many times. The chain carries TRBV12-3 or TRBV12-4 and TRBJ1-5, with 7 bases identical to TRBD1. Trimming took 5 bases from V and 0 from J; bases not matched to a gene: 7. There are 16 residues in the CDR3. The CDR3 sequence: CASSPTGASSNQPQHF. CDR3 sequence (DNA): TGTGCCAGCAGTCCTACAGGGGCCTCTAGCAATCAGCCCCAGCATTTT.

This clonotype was recorded a few times. This clone may be a read error of a much larger clone one base away. The chain carries TRBV6-4 and TRBJ1-1, with D maybe TRBD1 (6 bases). Trimming took 5 bases from V and 0 from J, leaving 13 bases between them. This CDR3 has 15 residues. The germline CDR1 and CDR2 sequences are MRHNA and SNTAGT. CDR3 DNA sequence: TGTGCCAGCAGTCAACGGGACATTTTGAACACTGAAGCTTTCTTT. Its protein product is CASSQRDILNTEAFF.

A single count supports this clonotype. The missing conserved phenylalanine or tryptophan at the end of this CDR3 makes a read error likely. The rearrangement links TRBV20-1 to TRBJ2-7; D may be TRBD2 (5 bases). This CDR3 region has 15 residues. CDR1 and CDR2 (germline): DFQATT, SNEGSKA (reference sequence). The V end was cut by 0 bases, the J end by 3 bases, with 15 bases between. The CDR3: CSARDLGAVYYEQYL. CDR3 coding DNA: TGCAGTGCTAGAGATCTCGGAGCGGTCTACTACGAGCAGTACCTC.

This chain connects TRBV6-5 to TRBJ1-2; the D is unclear. The CDR3 totals 14 residues. The germline CDR1 and CDR2 sequences are MNHEY and SVGAGI. The V and J ends lost 4 bases and 2 bases respectively, with 11 bases between them. The CDR3 here is CASSSDNPNYGYTF. The CDR3 nucleotides read TGTGCCAGCAGTTCCGACAACCCGAACTATGGCTACACCTTC.

CDR3 sequence (DNA): TGCGCCAGCAGCTTGCGACAGGCGGCCTACGAGCAGTACTTC. This gives the protein CASSLRQAAYEQYF. The V and J genes are TRBV5-1 and TRBJ2-7; possibly TRBD1 for D (6 bases). V lost 1 base and J lost 2, with 10 bases in between. Germline CDR1 and CDR2: SGHRS and YFSETQ. CDR3 length: 14 amino acids.

This clonotype was seen more than once but under ten times. This sequence joins TRBV7-2 and TRBJ1-3; D is unresolved. The CDR3 is 14 residues long. Germline V gene sequence: CDR1 SGHTA, CDR2 FQGNSA. V was clipped by 5 bases and J by 4 bases, with 12 bases between them. CDR3 nucleotide sequence: TGTGCCAGCAGCCCAGACGGGCGGGGAAACACCATATATTTT. Residues: CASSPDGRGNTIYF.

The genes are TRBV20-1 and TRBJ2-1; TRBD2 matches 13 bases. The CDR3 has 17 residues. Per the germline V gene, CDR1 is DFQATT and CDR2 is SNEGSKA (reference sequence). The J segment lost 9 bases and the V segment lost 0 bases, leaving 11 bases of the junction unmatched. The CDR3 loop is CSARDVTSGRDGIEQFF. In DNA form, the CDR3 reads TGCAGTGCTAGAGATGTCACTAGCGGGAGGGATGGTATTGAGCAGTTCTTC.

The chain's CDR3 is CATSDRMNSQPQHF. In nucleotides, the CDR3 is TGTGCCACCAGTGACCGCATGAACAGTCAGCCCCAGCATTTT. The V gene is TRBV24-1, the J gene TRBJ1-5; the D is unclear. Trimming stripped 4 bases from V and 6 bases from J, with 12 bases between. This CDR3 is 14 amino acids long. Germline CDR1 KGHDR, CDR2 SFDVKD.

The chain recombines TRBV3-1 with TRBJ2-4; D is unclear. V was clipped by 1 base and J by 7 bases, with 5 bases between them. There are 12 residues in the CDR3. Germline CDR1 and CDR2: LGHDT and YNNKEL (reference sequence). The CDR3 DNA is TGTGCCAGCAGCCAAGGCCTCAACATTCAGTACTTC. This sequence encodes CASSQGLNIQYF.

This clonotype showed up many times. The rearrangement uses TRBV27 and TRBJ1-6; D is uncertain. This CDR3 is 15 amino acids long. The ends were cut back, 2 bases at V and 0 bases at J, with 5 bases in the middle. CDR1 is MNHEY and CDR2 is SMNVEV in the germline V gene (reference sequence). CDR3 coding DNA: TGTGCCAGCAGTTTAGTCCACTCCTATAATTCACCCCTCCACTTT. Protein sequence: CASSLVHSYNSPLHF.

J is TRBJ2-4 and V is TRBV3-1, with D perhaps matching TRBD2 (5 bases). From germline, CDR1 is LGHDT and CDR2 YNNKEL (reference sequence). With 4 bases removed from V and 8 bases from J, the gap between germline ends came to 15 bases. This CDR3 is built from 14 residues. The CDR3 reads CASSPHGITDIQYF. CDR3 nucleotide sequence: TGTGCCAGCAGCCCCCACGGGATTACGGACATTCAGTACTTC.

This clonotype was seen more than once but under ten times. The chain is built from TRBV12-3 or TRBV12-4 and TRBJ1-5; possible D gene TRBD1, 5 bases. The CDR3 consists of 14 residues. V gave up 6 bases and J gave up 8 bases, with 17 bases separating them. The CDR3 nucleotides read TGTGCCAGCAGATCGGGGGGATGGGGTGAGCCCCAGCATTTT. Its protein is CASRSGGWGEPQHF.

In the case of this clonotype: A much larger clonotype is one base distant, so this may be a read error. The V gene is TRBV20-1, the J gene TRBJ2-5, with D tentatively TRBD2 (6 bases). The closer fit of TRBJ2-7 to the DNA end suggests the J call may be wrong. CDR3 length: 13 amino acids. The germline V gene has CDR1 DFQATT and CDR2 SNEGSKA (reference sequence). The CDR3 loop reads CSAGSPGAYEQYF. DNA of the CDR3: TGCAGTGCTGGATCACCGGGGGCCTACGAGCAGTACTTC.

This clonotype was seen many times. The V and J genes are TRBV28 and TRBJ1-3; TRBD1 matches at 7 bases. The CDR3 contains 15 residues. Germline V lookup: CDR1 MDHEN, CDR2 SYDVKM. V lost 3 bases, J lost 6 bases, and 8 bases stayed unmatched. The CDR3 spells CASSFPPGQINTIYF. DNA of the CDR3: TGTGCCAGCAGTTTCCCGCCGGGACAGATAAACACCATATATTTT.

In its sample, this clonotype was seen many times. The CDR3 here is CASSSTRGATEAFF. Here the CDR3 DNA reads TGTGCCAGCAGTTCAACTCGAGGGGCCACTGAAGCTTTCTTT. This chain uses TRBV28 with TRBJ1-1; D may be TRBD1 (5 bases). The CDR3 runs 14 residues. Germline V gene sequence: CDR1 MDHEN, CDR2 SYDVKM. The V and J ends lost 4 bases and 4 bases respectively, with 13 bases between them.

This clonotype was seen once. The chain combines TRBV20-1 with TRBJ2-7; 11 bases agree with TRBD2. The CDR3 spans 14 residues. Germline CDR1 reads DFQATT; CDR2 reads SNEGSKA (reference sequence). V trimming: 3 bases; J trimming: 2 bases; junction bases outside the gene matches: 3. This CDR3 reads CSARTSGDAYEQYF. The CDR3 DNA is TGCAGTGCTAGGACTAGCGGGGATGCCTACGAGCAGTACTTC.

The chain links TRBV18 to TRBJ2-5, with D possibly TRBD1 on 5 matching bases. This CDR3 is 13 amino acids long. Trimming removed 2 bases from V and 5 bases from J, with 9 bases in between. Germline V CDR1 and CDR2: KGHSH, LQKENI. The CDR3 loop reads CASSPSWGETQYF. CDR3 DNA sequence: TGTGCCAGCTCACCATCCTGGGGCGAGACCCAGTACTTC.

The sample holds many counts of this clonotype. The CDR3 spells CASSYSGTANYNSPLHF. DNA of the CDR3: TGTGCCAGCAGTTACTCAGGGACGGCAAACTATAATTCACCCCTCCACTTT. The chain uses TRBV6-2 or TRBV6-3 and TRBJ1-6; maybe TRBD1 (5 bases). Per germline, CDR1 MNHEY and CDR2 SVGEGT. This CDR3 is built from 17 residues. Trimming took off 0 bases at V and 3 bases at J, with 12 bases between the two ends.

This clonotype has just a few counts. J is TRBJ1-5 and V is TRBV6-1; no definite D call. The length of the CDR3 is 14 residues. Germline-derived CDR1 and CDR2 are MNHNS and SASEGT. V lost 6 bases and J 3 bases, leaving 12 bases between the germline ends. As DNA, the CDR3 is TGTGCCAGCAGCTCATTTCAGGACAATCAGCCCCAGCATTTT. It is translated as CASSSFQDNQPQHF.

The V call is TRBV7-8, the J call TRBJ2-1; TRBD2 matches at 8 bases. V was clipped by 11 bases and J by 4 bases; unmatched bases: 16. Germline loops: CDR1 SGHVS, CDR2 FQNEAQ. The CDR3 length is 16 residues. For the CDR3, the DNA is TGTGCCGCGCGTCCAGCGGGAGTGGGTGGGTACAATGAGCAGTTCTTC. The encoded protein is CAARPAGVGGYNEQFF.

This clonotype was seen a handful of times. The chain combines TRBV5-6 with TRBJ1-1; 8 bases match TRBD1. From germline, CDR1 is SGHDT and CDR2 YYEEEE. Trimming took 4 bases from V and 1 from J; bases not matched to a gene: 9. This CDR3 has 16 residues. Here the CDR3 DNA reads TGTGCCAGCAGCCTTTACCCGGGACAGGAGAACACTGAAGCTTTCTTT. Translated, it gives CASSLYPGQENTEAFF.

There are many counts of this clonotype. This rearrangement joins TRBV12-3 or TRBV12-4 to TRBJ2-5; D unclear. The CDR3 length is 14 residues. The V end lost 6 bases, the J end lost 1 base, and 12 bases lay between the germline ends. In nucleotides, the CDR3 is TGTGCCAGCAGCCATGTGTCAGTCCAAGAGACCCAGTACTTC. It yields the protein CASSHVSVQETQYF.

This clonotype was recorded at least ten times. This chain connects TRBV20-1 to TRBJ2-7; D remains unclear. This CDR3 comprises 14 residues. V lost 1 base to trimming and J lost 6 bases, with 16 bases between them. CDR1 is DFQATT and CDR2 is SNEGSKA in the germline V gene (reference sequence). CDR3 sequence (DNA): TGCAGTGCTAGAGCTGACGGTCGTCGCCTCGAGCAGTACTTC. Translated, it gives CSARADGRRLEQYF.

V gene TRBV6-1 combines with J gene TRBJ2-3; TRBD1 agrees at 7 bases. V was clipped by 8 bases and J by 4 bases; unmatched bases: 3. This CDR3 region has 12 residues. Germline V lookup: CDR1 MNHNS, CDR2 SASEGT. The CDR3 nucleotides are TGTGCCAGCCGAACAGGGGCAGATACGCAGTATTTT. Translation: CASRTGADTQYF.